This TCR beta chain was retrieved from a study of post-analysis software for immune sequencing data. Notes on the study in general: Strong same-batch co-clustering of samples appeared with F measure clustering. When compared against controls, multiple sclerosis patients showed significantly lower normalized Chao1 diversity. Among four to six TRBV segments more frequent in patients than controls were TRBV5-6, TRBV5-1 and TRBV20-1.

This CDR3 comprises 14 residues. From germline, CDR1 is ENHRY and CDR2 SYGVKD. Of note for this clonotype: Its antigen remains unidentified. The germline gene is not matched at one end of the junction; a read error may be the cause.

Unique-molecular-identifier-tagged TCR beta cDNA libraries were used. From approximately 1 to 10 million T cells, roughly 0.5 million cDNA molecules were obtained. TCRdb re-analysed the PCR reads in MiXCR, keeping a single row per CDR3 protein. Here the sample spans hundreds of thousands of distinct CDR3 sequences, 25% to 30% being singletons. This receptor was taken from a girl aged 10 to 17 with multiple sclerosis. The sequenced sample consisted of blood. The V gene is TRBV10-3, the J gene TRBJ2-2; 9 positions agree with TRBD1. The CDR3 DNA is TGTGCCATCCAGGGGACAGGGAACACCGGGGAGCGGTTTTTT. Protein product: CAIQGTGNTGERFF.